This T cell receptor beta chain derives from a study of T cell changes during pregnancy in multiple sclerosis. The repertoire was sequenced with immunoSEQ multiplex PCR; TCRdb's copy has only in-frame clones and lacks some. Among roughly 41,000 clones listed, more than 90% were seen once. The CDR3 has 11 amino acids. Trimming pared 5 bases from V and 6 bases from J, leaving 10 bases between. Per the germline V gene, CDR1 is GTSNPN and CDR2 is SVGIG (reference sequence). The gene calls are TRBV30 and TRBJ1-1, with D possibly matching TRBD1 (6 bases). The source material was CD8+ T cells from peripheral blood mononuclear cells, sampled in the third trimester of pregnancy. The receptor's source is a female donor with multiple sclerosis, enrolled in a pregnancy study. This CDR3 is CAWFPGAEAFF. CDR3 sequence (DNA): TGTGCCTGGTTTCCAGGGGCTGAAGCTTTCTTT.